The present entry profiles one T cell receptor beta chain with its context. Its antigen is as yet unknown. With random hexamers, reverse transcription was performed on roughly 0.45 to 1 ug of RNA. Via MiXCR, TCRdb re-called the immunoSEQ multiplex PCR reads, giving one row per CDR3 protein. The sample carries roughly 250,000 distinct CDR3 sequences, almost 97% recorded once. The data are from a study of CD8 T cells in Susac syndrome. Overall study findings and caveats: In Susac patients, clonal expansion was not detected in CD4+ cells.

The CDR3 totals 18 residues. With 3 bases clipped from V and 4 bases from J, the junction kept 8 bases outside the gene matches. Germline V gives CDR1 MNHEY, CDR2 SMNVEV (reference sequence). Patients with Susac syndrome met the recently defined diagnostic criteria for definite or probable disease. The TCR sequence derives from a human donor with Susac syndrome. The sample was CD4+ T cells from PBMCs. This sequence joins TRBV27 and TRBJ2-2; 13 bases map to TRBD2. CDR3 sequence: CASSFPGLAGRATGELFF. In DNA form, the CDR3 reads TGTGCCAGCAGTTTCCCGGGACTAGCGGGAAGGGCCACCGGGGAGCTGTTTTTT.